This passage covers 2 T cell receptor beta chains from one sample sequenced in a study of T cell responses to AZD1222 COVID-19 vaccine. Data came from immunoSEQ multiplex PCR; TCRdb stores just in-frame clones and leaves some out. Of about 150,000 clones listed, about 91% are singletons. Sequenced material: peripheral blood, taken on day 0 of AZD1222 vaccination. These TCRs come from an adult in good health.

V is TRBV2 and J is TRBJ2-1, with TRBD2 as a possible D gene (6 bases). There are 16 residues in the CDR3. Germline V gene sequence: CDR1 SNHLY, CDR2 FYNNEI. Trimming shortened V by 2 bases and J by 4 bases, and 15 bases separated the two germline ends. CDR3 in amino acids: CASSELIAGRYNEQFF. CDR3 DNA sequence: TGTGCCAGCAGTGAATTAATCGCGGGACGGTACAATGAGCAGTTCTTC.

This chain links TRBV11-1 with TRBJ1-2; D perhaps matches TRBD1 (6 bases). This CDR3 is 14 amino acids long. The germline gives CDR1 SGHAT, CDR2 FQDESV (reference sequence). V lost 4 bases to trimming and J lost 4 bases, with 13 bases between them. Here the CDR3 DNA reads TGTGCCAGCAGCTCCACTACAGGGACCTATGGCTACACCTTC. Amino acids: CASSSTTGTYGYTF.